Detailed here is one T cell receptor beta chain. Its antigen is undetermined. The V gene's germline CDR1 is GTSNPN and CDR2 SVGIG (reference sequence). This CDR3 is built from 15 residues. Execution of the assay was at deep level. The sorted-subset replicate PCRs were given about 200 ng DNA, which is roughly 30,000 T cell genomes. The repertoire was sequenced with immunoSEQ multiplex PCR; TCRdb's copy has only in-frame clones and lacks some. The table shows around 2.5 million clones, with roughly 93% occurring only once. The entry originates in a study of shared clonotypes between healthy human individuals. Study-wide results and limits: On the whole, naive subsets had larger estimated richness than memory subsets had.

The sequence was collected from a man aged 18 to 35 in good health. Some clones in this sample may be carry-over from other donors' samples. Source material: naive CD4+ T cells from PBMCs. Subset reported: CD45RA+ positively selected. This chain joins TRBV30 and TRBJ2-5, with TRBD1 matching 8 bases. The J call may be in error: the DNA end matches TRBJ2-7 better. The CDR3 loop is CAWRERTGIRYEQYF. The CDR3 region has the DNA TGTGCCTGGAGGGAGCGGACAGGGATTCGCTACGAGCAGTACTTC.